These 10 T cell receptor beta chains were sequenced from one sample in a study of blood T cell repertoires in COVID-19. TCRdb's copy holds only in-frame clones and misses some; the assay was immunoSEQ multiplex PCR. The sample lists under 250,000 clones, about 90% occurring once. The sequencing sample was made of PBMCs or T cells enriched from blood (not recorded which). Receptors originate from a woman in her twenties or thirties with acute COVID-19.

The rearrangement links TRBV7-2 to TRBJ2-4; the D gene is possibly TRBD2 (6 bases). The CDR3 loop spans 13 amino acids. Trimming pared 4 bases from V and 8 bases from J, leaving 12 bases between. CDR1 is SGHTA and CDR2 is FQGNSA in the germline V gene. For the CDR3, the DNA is TGTGCCAGCAGCTGGCAGGAGGGTGACATTCAGTACTTC. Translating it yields CASSWQEGDIQYF.

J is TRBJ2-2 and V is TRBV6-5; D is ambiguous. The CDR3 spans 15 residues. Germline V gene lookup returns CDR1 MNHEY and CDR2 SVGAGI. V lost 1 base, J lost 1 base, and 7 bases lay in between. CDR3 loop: CASSYFQMNTGELFF. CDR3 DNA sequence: TGTGCCAGCAGTTACTTTCAGATGAACACCGGGGAGCTGTTTTTT.

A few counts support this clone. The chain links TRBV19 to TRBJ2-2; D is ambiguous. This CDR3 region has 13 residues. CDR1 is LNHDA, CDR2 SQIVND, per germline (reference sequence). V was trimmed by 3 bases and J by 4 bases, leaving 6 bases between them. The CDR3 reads CASSIWSTGELFF. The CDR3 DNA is TGTGCCAGTAGTATCTGGAGCACCGGGGAGCTGTTTTTT.

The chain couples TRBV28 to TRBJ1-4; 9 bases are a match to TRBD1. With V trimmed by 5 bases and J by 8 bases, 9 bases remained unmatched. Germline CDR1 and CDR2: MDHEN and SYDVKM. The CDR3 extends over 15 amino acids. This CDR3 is CASSRRDRVQEKLFF. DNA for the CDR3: TGTGCCAGCAGTCGCCGGGACAGGGTTCAGGAAAAACTGTTTTTT.

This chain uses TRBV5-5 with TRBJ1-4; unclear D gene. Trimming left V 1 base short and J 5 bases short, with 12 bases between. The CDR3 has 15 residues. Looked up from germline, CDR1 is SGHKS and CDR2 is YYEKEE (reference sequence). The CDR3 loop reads CASSLFGDQNEKLFF. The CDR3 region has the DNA TGTGCCAGCAGCTTGTTTGGAGACCAGAATGAAAAACTGTTTTTT. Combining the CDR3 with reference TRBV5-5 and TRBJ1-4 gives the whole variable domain DAGVTQSPTHLIKTRGQQVTLRCSPISGHKSVSWYQQVLGQGPQFIFQYYEKEERGRGNFPDRFSARQFPNYSSELNVNALLLGDSALYLCASSLFGDQNEKLFFGSGTQLSVL.

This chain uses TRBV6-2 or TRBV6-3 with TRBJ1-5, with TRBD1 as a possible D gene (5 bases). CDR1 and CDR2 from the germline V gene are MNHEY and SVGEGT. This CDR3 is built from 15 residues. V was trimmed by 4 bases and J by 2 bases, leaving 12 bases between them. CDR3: CASSFRGEGNQPQHF. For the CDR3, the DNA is TGTGCCAGCAGTTTTCGGGGGGAGGGCAATCAGCCCCAGCATTTT.

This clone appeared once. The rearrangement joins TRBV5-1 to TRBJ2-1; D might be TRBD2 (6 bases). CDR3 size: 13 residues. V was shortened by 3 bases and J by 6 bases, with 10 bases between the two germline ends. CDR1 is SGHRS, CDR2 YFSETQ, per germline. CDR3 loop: CASSSEGINEQFF. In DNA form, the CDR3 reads TGCGCCAGCAGCTCGGAGGGTATCAATGAGCAGTTCTTC.

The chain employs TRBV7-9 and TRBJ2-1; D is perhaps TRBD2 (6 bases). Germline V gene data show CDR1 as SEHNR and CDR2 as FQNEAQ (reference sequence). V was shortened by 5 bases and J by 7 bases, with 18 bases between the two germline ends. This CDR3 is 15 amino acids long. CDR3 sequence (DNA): TGTGCCAGCAGCGCGGAGGGGCTACCGTTTAATGAGCAGTTCTTC. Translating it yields CASSAEGLPFNEQFF.

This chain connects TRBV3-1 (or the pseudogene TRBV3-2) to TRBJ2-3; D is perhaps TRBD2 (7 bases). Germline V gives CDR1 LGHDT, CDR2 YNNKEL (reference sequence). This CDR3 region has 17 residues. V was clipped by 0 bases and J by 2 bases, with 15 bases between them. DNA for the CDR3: TGTGCCAGCAGCCAAGATGGGGGGGCGGGGGCCACAGATACGCAGTATTTT. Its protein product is CASSQDGGAGATDTQYF.

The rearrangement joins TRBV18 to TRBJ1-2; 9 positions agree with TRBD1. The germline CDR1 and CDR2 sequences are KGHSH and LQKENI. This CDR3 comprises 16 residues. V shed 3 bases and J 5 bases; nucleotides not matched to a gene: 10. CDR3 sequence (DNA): TGTGCCAGCTCACCGCCTTTCGGACAGGGGATGTATGGCTACACCTTC. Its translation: CASSPPFGQGMYGYTF.